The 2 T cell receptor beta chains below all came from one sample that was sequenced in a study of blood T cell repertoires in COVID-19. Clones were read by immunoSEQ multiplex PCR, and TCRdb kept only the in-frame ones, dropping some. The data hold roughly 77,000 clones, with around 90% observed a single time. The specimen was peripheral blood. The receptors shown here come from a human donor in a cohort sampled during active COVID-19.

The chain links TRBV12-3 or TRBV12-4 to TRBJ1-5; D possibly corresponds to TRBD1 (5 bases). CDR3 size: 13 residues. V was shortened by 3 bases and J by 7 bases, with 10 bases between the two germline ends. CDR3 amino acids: CASSFRAEQPQHF. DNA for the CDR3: TGTGCCAGCAGTTTCAGGGCTGAGCAGCCCCAGCATTTT.

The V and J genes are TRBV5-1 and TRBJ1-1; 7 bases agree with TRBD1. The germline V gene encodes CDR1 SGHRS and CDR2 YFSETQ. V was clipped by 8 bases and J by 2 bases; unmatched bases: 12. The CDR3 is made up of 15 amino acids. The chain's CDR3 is CASYQGEGVNTEAFF. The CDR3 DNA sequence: TGCGCCAGTTATCAGGGGGAAGGGGTTAACACTGAAGCTTTCTTT.